The sequence of this TCR beta chain was determined in a study of T cell responses to AZD1222 COVID-19 vaccine (dated by TCRdb to the early 2020s). Describing the broader study: AZD1222 recipients whose second dose came at about 4 weeks and those whose second dose came at about 12 weeks were combined into one group, since spike-specific TCR depth and breadth did not differ between the two schedules. Enrollment into the trials was organized by age into subgroups of 18-55, 56-69 and 70-plus years, and those subgroups contained roughly 140, 27 and 60 TCR-sequenced participants, respectively. A total of under 250 trial participants underwent TCR sequencing, of whom roughly 210 had received two doses of AZD1222 and around 25 had received two doses of the MenACWY control vaccine.

A note on this clone: Its antigen is still unknown. No base qualities exist here, and no much larger clone lies one base off it.

The sample's time point label, decoded: baseline before first vaccination. Samples from vaccinated people were obtained from the UK trials COV001 and COV002, which included a single-blind randomized controlled phase 2/3 trial of AZD1222 (ChAdOx1 nCoV-19) in healthy adults. For TCRbeta chain sequencing, PBMC samples were collected from trial participants at day 0 and at day 28 after the second dose. Trimming removed 0 bases from V and 2 bases from J; the gene matches leave 12 bases unexplained. There are 19 amino acids in the CDR3, from cysteine to phenylalanine inclusive. Only the CDR3 DNA stays, 57 bases, in frame from base 1. CDR1 and CDR2, looked up from the germline V gene (reference sequence), are LNHNV and YYDKDF. What the authors observed across the whole study: Vaccine-associated CD4 TCRs spanned the whole spike protein, with dominant responses in regions 160-218 and 743-854. Most participants were white British and females outnumbered males, and the authors suggested that clonal diversity may have been underestimated. Conclusions about previously exposed vaccinees were limited because only six AZD1222 recipients were SARS-CoV-2 seropositive at baseline. Because no samples from the day 14 peak response were available, repertoires could be characterized only after the peak T cell response. In the small 56-69-year group, the increase in depth fell short of significance, most likely because of low power. Epitopes outside the regions mutated in the B.1.351 and B.1.1.7 variants were reportedly recognized by nearly half of the unique spike-specific TCRs. A significant rise in spike-specific TCR breadth and depth was observed after two AZD1222 doses relative to day 0 and relative to MenACWY recipients.

The CDR3 regions of human TCRbeta chains were analyzed by immunosequencing. Per the source publication's procedure: TCRs in the repertoires were compared against a reference library of SARS-CoV-2-specific TCRs that had been generated with the MIRA antigen-specificity platform. Breadth was defined as the fraction of unique TCRs that were SARS-CoV-2-associated, and depth was defined as the fraction of total T cells that were SARS-CoV-2-associated. Using the MIRA data, each spike-specific TCR was assigned both to the spike region to which the TCR was reactive and to a CD4 or CD8 class. Log10-transformed breadth and depth values were compared by one-way ANOVA with Sidak's multiple comparisons tests. TCRdb carries this immuneACCESS record with in-frame sequences only. Its versions omit some clonotypes, under half of them owing to an unresolved V gene in the studies checked, with the rest unexplained. The V and J calls and clone size were taken over from that table, and D and trimming were inferred from the DNA. The sample table lists about 88,000 clones, approximately 88% of them with a count of one. Roughly 4% of the sample is taken by the ten largest.

This TCR was sampled from an adult in good health. The chain is assembled from TRBV15 and TRBJ2-2, with 7 middle bases fitting TRBD1. Sequences were derived from peripheral blood, sampled on day 0 of AZD1222 vaccination. The CDR3 reads as follows: CATSRDYPKTGINTGELFF. In nucleotide form, the sequence is TGTGCCACCAGCAGAGATTACCCCAAGACAGGGATAAACACCGGGGAGCTGTTTTTT.